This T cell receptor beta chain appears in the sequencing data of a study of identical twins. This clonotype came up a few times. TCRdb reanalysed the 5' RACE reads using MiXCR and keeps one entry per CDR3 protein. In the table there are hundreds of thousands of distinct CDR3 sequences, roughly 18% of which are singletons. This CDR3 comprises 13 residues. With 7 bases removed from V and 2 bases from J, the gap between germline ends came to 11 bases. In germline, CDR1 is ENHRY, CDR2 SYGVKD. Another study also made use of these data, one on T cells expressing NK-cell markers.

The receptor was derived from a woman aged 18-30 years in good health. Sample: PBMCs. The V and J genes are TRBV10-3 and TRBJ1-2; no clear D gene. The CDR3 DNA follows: TGTGCCATCACGCCCAGTGGGAACTATGGCTACACCTTC. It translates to CAITPSGNYGYTF.